One sample yielded the 14 T cell receptor beta chains listed below, sequenced in a study of PD-1 blockade in classical Hodgkin lymphoma. Relapse was seen in all patients after autologous stem cell transplantation, and brentuximab vedotin exposure was variable. This table comes from immunoSEQ multiplex PCR, and its TCRdb copy is limited to in-frame clones, with some not included. The sample lists 84,000 or so clones; around 90% were seen once. Sequenced here: peripheral blood mononuclear cells (PBMCs), sampled before the second cycle of nivolumab. The source is a human donor with classical Hodgkin lymphoma.

The chain is built from TRBV10-1 and TRBJ2-3; D may be TRBD2 (6 bases). This CDR3 has 13 amino acids. Trimming took off 8 bases at V and 9 bases at J, with 18 bases between the two ends. Germline CDR1 and CDR2: WNHNN and SYGVQD (reference sequence). This CDR3 is CASRESVGVTQYF. The CDR3 nucleotides are TGCGCCAGCCGGGAGAGTGTGGGAGTAACGCAGTATTTT.

The chain uses TRBV6-6 and TRBJ2-3, with 9 bases that match TRBD2. This CDR3 region has 15 residues. Germline V gene lookup returns CDR1 MNHNY and CDR2 SVGAGI (reference sequence). V dropped 2 bases and J dropped 3; count of bases not matched to a gene: 3. The CDR3 bases are TGTGCCAGCAGTTACGGGACTAGCACAACAGATACGCAGTATTTT. Translating it yields CASSYGTSTTDTQYF.

V gene TRBV7-9 combines with J gene TRBJ2-2, with 8 bases matching TRBD2. CDR1 and CDR2 from the germline V gene are SEHNR and FQNEAQ (reference sequence). Losses at the gene ends were 5 bases for V and 5 bases for J; bases not matched to a gene: 10. The CDR3 has 16 residues. The CDR3 region is CASSPPRGGVTGELFF. In DNA form, the CDR3 reads TGTGCCAGCAGCCCCCCTCGGGGGGGAGTTACCGGGGAGCTGTTTTTT. The variable domain in full, completed from reference TRBV7-9 and TRBJ2-2, reads DTGVSQNPRHKITKRGQNVTFRCDPISEHNRLYWYRQTLGQGPEFLTYFQNEAQLEKSRLLSDRFSAERPKGSFSTLEIQRTEQGDSAMYLCASSPPRGGVTGELFFGEGSRLTVL.

The genes are TRBV7-8 and TRBJ1-1; D call uncertain. The germline V and J ends were trimmed by 3 bases and 1 base, with 9 bases remaining between them. This CDR3 region has 14 residues. Germline CDR1 reads SGHVS; CDR2 reads FQNEAQ. As DNA, the CDR3 is TGTGCCAGCAGCTTGAACACCCCGAACACTGAAGCTTTCTTT. This codes for CASSLNTPNTEAFF.

In DNA form, the CDR3 reads TGTGCCAGCAGTTATGACCTCAACTATGGCTACACCTTC. Translated: CASSYDLNYGYTF. J is TRBJ1-2 and V is TRBV6-5; D gene ambiguous. Germline lookup yields CDR1 MNHEY and CDR2 SVGAGI. There are 13 residues in the CDR3. V lost 3 bases, J lost 2 bases, and 7 bases lay in between.

This chain uses TRBV6-4 with TRBJ2-1; a weak D match, TRBD1 (6 bases). Germline V gene lookup returns CDR1 MRHNA and CDR2 SNTAGT. Trimming removed 2 bases at V and 7 bases at J, with 9 bases between. The CDR3 contains 13 residues. In nucleotides, the CDR3 is TGTGCCAGCAGTGACACAGGGAAGAATGAGCAGTTCTTC. Encoded protein: CASSDTGKNEQFF.

The rearrangement joins TRBV27 to TRBJ1-4; tentative D call: TRBD1 (5 bases). CDR1 MNHEY and CDR2 SMNVEV come from the germline V gene (reference sequence). The CDR3 spans 14 residues. V was clipped by 6 bases and J by 7 bases, with 15 bases between them. Here the CDR3 reads CASSYYGGSEKLFF. The CDR3 DNA is TGTGCCAGCAGCTACTATGGGGGTTCTGAAAAACTGTTTTTT.

V and J are TRBV11-1 and TRBJ2-2; 10 bases are a match to TRBD2. Trimming took 0 bases from V and 6 from J; bases not matched to a gene: 4. The CDR3 spans 16 residues. The germline V gene has CDR1 SGHAT and CDR2 FQDESV (reference sequence). CDR3 in amino acids: CASSLALAGRAGELFF. Written as DNA, the CDR3 is TGTGCCAGCAGCTTAGCACTAGCGGGAAGGGCCGGGGAGCTGTTTTTT.

This clone was observed a few times. The chain joins TRBV10-3 to TRBJ2-5; 10 bases fit TRBD2. The ends lost 6 bases at V and 4 bases at J; junction bases unmatched: 5. Germline V gives CDR1 ENHRY, CDR2 SYGVKD. This CDR3 spans 14 amino acids. This CDR3 is CAISSSGRGETQYF. CDR3 in DNA: TGTGCCATCAGCTCTAGCGGGAGAGGAGAGACCCAGTACTTC.

In this sample, this clone turned up once. This chain uses TRBV18 with TRBJ2-7; tentative D call: TRBD2 (5 bases). CDR3 size: 15 residues. Germline CDR1 KGHSH, CDR2 LQKENI. V was shortened by 3 bases and J by 4 bases, with 16 bases between the two germline ends. CDR3 coding DNA: TGTGCCAGCTCACCTCCAGGACTGACTCCGTACGAGCAGTACTTC. It translates to CASSPPGLTPYEQYF.

CDR3 residues: CAWATGTGGAGGNEKLFF. The DNA for the CDR3 is TGTGCCTGGGCCACCGGGACAGGGGGCGCAGGGGGTAATGAAAAACTGTTTTTT. This chain joins TRBV30 and TRBJ1-4, with TRBD1 identical over 12 bases. After removal of 5 bases from V and 4 bases from J, the junction contained 14 bases not matched to a gene. The V gene's germline CDR1 is GTSNPN and CDR2 SVGIG (reference sequence). The CDR3 totals 18 residues.

V and J are TRBV28 and TRBJ2-5, with D possibly being TRBD2 (6 bases). The length of the CDR3 is 15 residues. V was pared by 5 bases and J by 2 bases, with 15 bases between. Germline loops: CDR1 MDHEN, CDR2 SYDVKM. CDR3 residues: CASSASLAGQETQYF. For the CDR3, the DNA is TGTGCCAGCAGTGCCTCACTAGCCGGACAAGAGACCCAGTACTTC.

V usage is TRBV27 and J usage is TRBJ2-5; D is unresolved. With 5 bases removed from V and 5 bases from J, the gap between germline ends came to 15 bases. Germline V gene sequence: CDR1 MNHEY, CDR2 SMNVEV (reference sequence). The CDR3 has 14 amino acids. CDR3 DNA sequence: TGTGCCAGCAGTCCAACGGAGAATAAGGAGACCCAGTACTTC. Translation gives CASSPTENKETQYF.

Here the CDR3 reads CASRPDLGQNTDTQYF. The CDR3 DNA is TGTGCCAGCAGGCCCGATTTGGGACAGAACACAGATACGCAGTATTTT. J is TRBJ2-3 and V is TRBV9; 7 bases are a match to TRBD1. The CDR3 is 16 residues long. In germline, CDR1 is SGDLS, CDR2 YYNGEE. Trimming took 5 bases from V and 2 from J; bases not matched to a gene: 11.